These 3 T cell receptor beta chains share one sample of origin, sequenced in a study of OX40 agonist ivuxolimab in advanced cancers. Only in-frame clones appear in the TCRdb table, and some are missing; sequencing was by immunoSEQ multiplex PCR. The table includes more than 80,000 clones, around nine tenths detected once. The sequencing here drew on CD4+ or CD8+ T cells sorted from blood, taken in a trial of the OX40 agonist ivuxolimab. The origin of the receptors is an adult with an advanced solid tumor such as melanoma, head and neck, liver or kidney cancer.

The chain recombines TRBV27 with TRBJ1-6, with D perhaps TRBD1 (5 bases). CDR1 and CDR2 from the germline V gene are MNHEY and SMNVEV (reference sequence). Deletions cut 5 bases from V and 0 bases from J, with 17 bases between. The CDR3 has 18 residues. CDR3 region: CASSPTVGGSSYNSPLHF. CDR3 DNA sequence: TGTGCCAGCAGTCCCACAGTTGGGGGGAGCTCCTATAATTCACCCCTCCACTTT.

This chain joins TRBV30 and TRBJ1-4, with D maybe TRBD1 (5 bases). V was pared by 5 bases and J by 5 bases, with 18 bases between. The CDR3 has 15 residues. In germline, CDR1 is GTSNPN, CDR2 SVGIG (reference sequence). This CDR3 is CAWGAGPTTNEKLFF. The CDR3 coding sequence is TGTGCCTGGGGGGCAGGGCCTACCACCAATGAAAAACTGTTTTTT.

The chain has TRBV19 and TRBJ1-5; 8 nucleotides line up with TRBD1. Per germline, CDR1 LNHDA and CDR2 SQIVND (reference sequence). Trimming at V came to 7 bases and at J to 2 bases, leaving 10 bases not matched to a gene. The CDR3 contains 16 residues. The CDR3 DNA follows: TGTGCCAGTACCCAGGACAGGGTTTGGGGCAATCAGCCCCAGCATTTT. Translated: CASTQDRVWGNQPQHF.